This T cell receptor (beta chain) was recovered during a study of post-analysis software for immune sequencing data. Study in general: In terms of disease course, relapsing-remitting, secondary progressive and progressive-relapsing multiple sclerosis were included.

V was shortened by 2 bases and J by 0 bases, with 19 bases between the two germline ends. This CDR3 is 17 amino acids long. Germline V lookup: CDR1 GTSNPN, CDR2 SVGIG (reference sequence). The study's findings and limits: A few TRBV segments were significantly more frequent in patients than in controls. TRBV5-6, TRBV5-1 and TRBV20-1 were among these segments.

This clonotype occurred a few times. Its antigen is not known. Prepared TCR beta cDNA libraries contained unique molecular identifiers. Once 1 to 10 million T cells were used, hundreds of thousands of cDNA molecules resulted. Using its own MiXCR run on the PCR reads, TCRdb lists one record per CDR3 protein. The sample includes 600,000 to 700,000 distinct CDR3 sequences, around 64% of them seen just once. The receptor comes from a girl aged 2 to 10 with multiple sclerosis. The sequenced sample was blood. This chain joins TRBV30 and TRBJ1-1; no clear D gene. The CDR3 DNA sequence: TGTGCCTGGAGTAAAGGGAAAACGGATTACATGAACACTGAAGCTTTCTTT. It codes for CAWSKGKTDYMNTEAFF.